The source of this TCR beta chain is a study of T-cell reconstitution after alpha-beta-depleted transplantation in children. Molecular barcoding with unique molecular identifiers was used for the TCRbeta library. TCRdb itself ran the PCR reads through MiXCR, one entry per CDR3 protein. The sample holds around 200,000 distinct CDR3 sequences, roughly a tenth seen once. This clonotype was detected many times. What it recognizes is unknown. The trim removed 2 bases at V and 5 bases at J, leaving 9 bases unmatched. This CDR3 has 16 residues. Germline CDR1 and CDR2: MDHEN and SYDVKM. The study's findings and limits: The origin of alpha-beta T cells about two months after transplant was reportedly several hundred expanded graft clones. Most T-cell counts and diversity one year after the transplant came from T cells that were newly produced. The high TCRbeta diversity at day 60 in some patients came from surviving recipient T cells and thymic progenitors.

The TCR sequence derives from a child in the first two years of life with acute myeloid leukemia, due to receive a stem cell transplant. This rearrangement joins TRBV28 to TRBJ2-3, with 8 bases fitting TRBD2. The sample in question was PBMCs, obtained before TCRalphabeta/CD19-depleted stem cell transplant. The CDR3 loop reads CASSLITGGARDTQYF. For the CDR3, the DNA is TGTGCCAGCAGTTTAATAACCGGGGGGGCCAGAGATACGCAGTATTTT.